Shown below are 8 T cell receptor beta chains from a single sample sequenced in a study of identical twins. TCRdb processed the 5' RACE reads anew with MiXCR; each CDR3 protein has one entry. The sample includes 450,000 or so distinct CDR3 sequences, 20% to 25% of them seen just once. These same data were also listed under a study on T cells expressing NK-cell markers.

The specimen was CD4+ T cells sorted from blood. The origin of the receptors is a woman aged 18-29 years in good health.

This clonotype was seen repeatedly, ten times or more. V gene TRBV5-1 combines with J gene TRBJ2-3; unclear D gene. CDR1 and CDR2 (germline): SGHRS, YFSETQ. The CDR3 is made up of 13 amino acids. The germline V and J ends were trimmed by 2 bases and 3 bases, with 7 bases remaining between them. CDR3 region: CASSLPSTDTQYF. The CDR3 nucleotides are TGCGCCAGCAGCTTACCCAGTACAGATACGCAGTATTTT. The full variable domain, its missing parts supplied by reference TRBV5-1 and TRBJ2-3, is KAGVTQTPRYLIKTRGQQVTLSCSPISGHRSVSWYQQTPGQGLQFLFEYFSETQRNKGNFPGRFSGRQFSNSRSEMNVSTLELGDSALYLCASSLPSTDTQYFGPGTRLTVL.

The rearrangement joins TRBV27 to TRBJ1-6; D remains unclear. The CDR3 sequence is 15 residues long. The V gene lost 2 bases and the J gene lost 7 bases, with 12 bases spanning the gap. The germline CDR1 and CDR2 sequences are MNHEY and SMNVEV (reference sequence). CDR3 loop: CASSLPALINSPLHF. CDR3 DNA: TGTGCCAGCAGTTTACCTGCTCTGATAAATTCACCCCTCCACTTT.

The gene calls are TRBV12-3 or TRBV12-4 and TRBJ1-5; a weak D match, TRBD1 (6 bases). CDR3 length: 14 residues. Trimming pared 3 bases from V and 7 bases from J, leaving 13 bases between. The CDR3 reads CASSLKGVLQPQHF. DNA of the CDR3: TGTGCCAGCAGTTTGAAGGGGGTGCTGCAGCCCCAGCATTTT.

The chain recombines TRBV30 with TRBJ2-7; tentatively, D is TRBD1 (6 bases). Trimming shortened V by 4 bases and J by 9 bases, and 19 bases separated the two germline ends. Germline V gives CDR1 GTSNPN, CDR2 SVGIG (reference sequence). The CDR3 length is 13 residues. This CDR3 reads CAWTGTGSYRQYF. In DNA, the CDR3 is TGTGCCTGGACGGGTACAGGGTCCTATCGGCAGTACTTC.

This sequence joins TRBV7-2 and TRBJ2-1; perhaps TRBD1 as D (5 bases). The V end was cut by 5 bases, the J end by 4 bases, with 12 bases between. The CDR3 extends over 14 amino acids. Germline V gives CDR1 SGHTA, CDR2 FQGNSA. The CDR3 here is CASSLQVLYNEQFF. Written as DNA, the CDR3 is TGTGCCAGCAGCCTACAGGTACTGTACAATGAGCAGTTCTTC. Filled out from reference TRBV7-2 and TRBJ2-1, the complete variable domain reads GAGVSQSPSNKVTEKGKDVELRCDPISGHTALYWYRQSLGQGLEFLIYFQGNSAPDKSGLPSDRFSAERTGGSVSTLTIQRTQQEDSAVYLCASSLQVLYNEQFFGPGTRLTVL.

V is TRBV10-3 and J is TRBJ1-3, with D tentatively TRBD1 (5 bases). V dropped 6 bases and J dropped 5 bases, with 17 bases sitting between them. This CDR3 is 15 amino acids long. Germline lookup yields CDR1 ENHRY and CDR2 SYGVKD. CDR3 loop: CAISPPGAERNTIYF. The CDR3 DNA follows: TGTGCCATCAGCCCCCCCGGGGCAGAGAGAAACACCATATATTTT.

This clonotype was detected only a few times. This rearrangement joins TRBV20-1 to TRBJ2-7; 11 nucleotides line up with TRBD2. Germline CDR1 DFQATT, CDR2 SNEGSKA (reference sequence). This CDR3 has 14 residues. V was pared by 6 bases and J by 0 bases, with 4 bases of the junction left unmatched. The CDR3 spells CSAPTSGGSYEQYF. In nucleotides, the CDR3 is TGCAGTGCCCCAACTAGCGGGGGCTCCTACGAGCAGTACTTC.

This clonotype turned up a few times. This rearrangement joins TRBV20-1 to TRBJ1-2; a weak D match, TRBD1 (6 bases). The V end lost 7 bases, the J end lost 5 bases, and 14 bases lay between the germline ends. Germline V gene lookup returns CDR1 DFQATT and CDR2 SNEGSKA (reference sequence). The CDR3 covers 12 residues. The CDR3 spells CSVSGETYGYTF. The CDR3 nucleotides read TGCAGTGTATCAGGGGAAACTTATGGCTACACCTTC.